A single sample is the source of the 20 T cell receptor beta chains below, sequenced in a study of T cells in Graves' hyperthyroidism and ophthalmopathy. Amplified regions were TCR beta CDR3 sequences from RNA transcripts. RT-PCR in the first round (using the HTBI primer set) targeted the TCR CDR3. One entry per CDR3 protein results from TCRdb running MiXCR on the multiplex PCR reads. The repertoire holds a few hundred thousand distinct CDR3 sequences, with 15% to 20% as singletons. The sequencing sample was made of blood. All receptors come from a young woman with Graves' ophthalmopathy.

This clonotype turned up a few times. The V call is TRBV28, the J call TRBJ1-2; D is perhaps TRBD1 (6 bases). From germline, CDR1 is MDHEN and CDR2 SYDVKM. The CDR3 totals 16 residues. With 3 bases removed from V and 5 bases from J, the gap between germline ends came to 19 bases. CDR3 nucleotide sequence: TGTGCCAGCAGTTTGAATAGGATTATTACAGGGTATGGCTACACCTTC. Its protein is CASSLNRIITGYGYTF.

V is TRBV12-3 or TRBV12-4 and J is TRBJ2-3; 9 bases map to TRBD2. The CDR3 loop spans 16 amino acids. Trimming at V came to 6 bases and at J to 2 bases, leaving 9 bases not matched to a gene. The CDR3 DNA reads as TGTGCCAGCAGACTAGCGGGTTCACGGGACACAGATACGCAGTATTTT. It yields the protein CASRLAGSRDTDTQYF.

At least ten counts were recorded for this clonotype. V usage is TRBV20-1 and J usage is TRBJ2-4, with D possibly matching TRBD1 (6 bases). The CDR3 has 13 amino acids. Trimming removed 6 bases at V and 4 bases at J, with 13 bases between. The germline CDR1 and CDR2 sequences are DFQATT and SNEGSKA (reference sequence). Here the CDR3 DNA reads TGCAGTGCAGACCGGACAGAGAAAAACATTCAGTACTTC. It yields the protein CSADRTEKNIQYF.

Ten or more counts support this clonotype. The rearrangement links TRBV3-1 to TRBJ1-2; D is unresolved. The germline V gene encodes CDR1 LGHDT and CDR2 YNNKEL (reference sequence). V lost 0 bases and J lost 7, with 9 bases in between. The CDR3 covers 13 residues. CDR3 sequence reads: CASSQELGSGYTF. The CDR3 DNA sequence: TGTGCCAGCAGCCAAGAACTGGGGTCTGGCTACACCTTC.

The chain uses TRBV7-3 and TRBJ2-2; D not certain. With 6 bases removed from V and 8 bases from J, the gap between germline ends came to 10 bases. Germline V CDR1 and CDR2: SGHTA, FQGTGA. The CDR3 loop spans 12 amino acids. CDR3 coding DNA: TGTGCCAGCAGTGGCCTGGGAGGGGAGCTGTTTTTT. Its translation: CASSGLGGELFF.

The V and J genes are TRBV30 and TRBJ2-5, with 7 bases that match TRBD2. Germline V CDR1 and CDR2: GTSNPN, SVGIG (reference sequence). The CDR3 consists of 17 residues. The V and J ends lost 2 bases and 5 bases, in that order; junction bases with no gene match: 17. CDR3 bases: TGTGCCTGGAGTAACCCCCCCGGGACTAACCTTTTGGAGACCCAGTACTTC. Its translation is CAWSNPPGTNLLETQYF.

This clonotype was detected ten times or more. The CDR3 nucleotides read TGCGCCAGCAGCTCCACAGGGGGCGCCTCCTATGGCTACACCTTC. Translation: CASSSTGGASYGYTF. J is TRBJ1-2 and V is TRBV5-1; 9 bases are a match to TRBD1. V lost 3 bases, J lost 4 bases, and 7 bases stayed unmatched. Germline CDR1 and CDR2: SGHRS and YFSETQ. The CDR3 is 15 residues long.

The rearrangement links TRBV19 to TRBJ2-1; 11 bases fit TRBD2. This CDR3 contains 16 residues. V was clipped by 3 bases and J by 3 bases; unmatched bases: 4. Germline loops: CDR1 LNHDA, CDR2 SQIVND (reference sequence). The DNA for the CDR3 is TGTGCCAGTAGTATTACTAGCGGGGGCTTCTACAATGAGCAGTTCTTC. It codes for CASSITSGGFYNEQFF. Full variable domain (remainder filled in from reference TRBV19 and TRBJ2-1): DGGITQSPKYLFRKEGQNVTLSCEQNLNHDAMYWYRQDPGQGLRLIYYSQIVNDFQKGDIAEGYSVSREKKESFPLTVTSAQKNPTAFYLCASSITSGGFYNEQFFGPGTRLTVL.

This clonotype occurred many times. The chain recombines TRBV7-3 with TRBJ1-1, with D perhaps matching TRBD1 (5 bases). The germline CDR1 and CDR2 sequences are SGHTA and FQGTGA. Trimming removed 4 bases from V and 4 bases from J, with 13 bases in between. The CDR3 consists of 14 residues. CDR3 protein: CASSYDVGGTEAFF. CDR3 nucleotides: TGTGCCAGCAGCTACGATGTGGGGGGCACTGAAGCTTTCTTT.

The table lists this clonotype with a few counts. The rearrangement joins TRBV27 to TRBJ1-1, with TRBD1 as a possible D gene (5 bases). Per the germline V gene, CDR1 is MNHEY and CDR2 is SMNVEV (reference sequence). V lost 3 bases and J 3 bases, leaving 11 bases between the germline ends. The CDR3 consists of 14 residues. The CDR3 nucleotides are TGTGCCAGCAGTTTCGGGCAGGGCGACACTGAAGCTTTCTTT. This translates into CASSFGQGDTEAFF.

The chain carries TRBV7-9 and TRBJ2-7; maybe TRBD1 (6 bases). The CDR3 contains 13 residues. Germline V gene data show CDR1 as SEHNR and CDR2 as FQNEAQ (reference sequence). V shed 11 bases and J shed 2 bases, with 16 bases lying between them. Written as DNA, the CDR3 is TGTGCCGAGGGGACATCGAAGCCCTACGAGCAGTACTTC. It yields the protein CAEGTSKPYEQYF.

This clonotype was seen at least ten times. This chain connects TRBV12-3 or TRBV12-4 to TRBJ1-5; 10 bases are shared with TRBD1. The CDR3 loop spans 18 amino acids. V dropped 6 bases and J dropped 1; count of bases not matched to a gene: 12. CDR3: CASSAVGTGVRSNQPQHF. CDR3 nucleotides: TGTGCCAGCAGCGCCGTCGGGACAGGGGTTCGCAGCAATCAGCCCCAGCATTTT.

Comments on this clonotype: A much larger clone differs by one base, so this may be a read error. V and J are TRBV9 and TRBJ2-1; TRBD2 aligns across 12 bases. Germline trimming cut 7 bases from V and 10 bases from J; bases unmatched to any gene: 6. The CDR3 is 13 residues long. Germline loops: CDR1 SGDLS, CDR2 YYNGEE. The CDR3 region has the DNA TGTGCCAGCCAACGGACTAGCGGGACGGAGCAGTTCTTC. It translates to CASQRTSGTEQFF. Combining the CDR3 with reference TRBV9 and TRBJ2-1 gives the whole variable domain DSGVTQTPKHLITATGQRVTLRCSPRSGDLSVYWYQQSLDQGLQFLIQYYNGEERAKGNILERFSAQQFPDLHSELNLSSLELGDSALYFCASQRTSGTEQFFGPGTRLTVL.

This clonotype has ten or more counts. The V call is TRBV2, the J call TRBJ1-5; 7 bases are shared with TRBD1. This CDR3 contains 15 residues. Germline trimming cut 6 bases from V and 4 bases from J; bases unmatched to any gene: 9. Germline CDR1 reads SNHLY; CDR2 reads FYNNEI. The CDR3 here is CASRATGMGNQPQHF. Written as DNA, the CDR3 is TGTGCCAGCAGGGCGACAGGGATGGGGAATCAGCCCCAGCATTTT.

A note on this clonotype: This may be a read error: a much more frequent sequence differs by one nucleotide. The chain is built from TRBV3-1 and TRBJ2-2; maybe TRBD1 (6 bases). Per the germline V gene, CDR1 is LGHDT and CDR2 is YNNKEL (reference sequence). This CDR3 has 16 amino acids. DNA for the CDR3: TGTGCCAGCAGCCAAGTAGGGGGTTCGAACACCGGGGAGCTGGTTTTT. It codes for CASSQVGGSNTGELVF.

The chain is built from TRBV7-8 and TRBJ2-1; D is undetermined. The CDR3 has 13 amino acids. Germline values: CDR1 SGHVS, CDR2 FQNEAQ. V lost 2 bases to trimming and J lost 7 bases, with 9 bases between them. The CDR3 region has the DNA TGTGCCAGCAGCTTATCATCGCTGAATGAGCAGTTCTTC. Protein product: CASSLSSLNEQFF.

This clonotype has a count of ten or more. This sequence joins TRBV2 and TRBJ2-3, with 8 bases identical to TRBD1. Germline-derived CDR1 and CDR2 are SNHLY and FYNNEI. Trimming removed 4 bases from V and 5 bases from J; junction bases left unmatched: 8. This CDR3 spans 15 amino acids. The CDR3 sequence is CASSGDRYGGDTQYF. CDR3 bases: TGTGCCAGCAGTGGGGACAGGTACGGCGGAGATACGCAGTATTTT.

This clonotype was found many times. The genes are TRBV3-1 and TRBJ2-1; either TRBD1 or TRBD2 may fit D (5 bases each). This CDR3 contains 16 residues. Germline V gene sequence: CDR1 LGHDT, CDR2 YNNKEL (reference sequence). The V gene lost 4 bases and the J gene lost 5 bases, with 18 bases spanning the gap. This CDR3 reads CASSLLPGTHNNEQFF. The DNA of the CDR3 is TGTGCCAGCAGCCTCCTCCCCGGGACCCACAACAATGAGCAGTTCTTC.

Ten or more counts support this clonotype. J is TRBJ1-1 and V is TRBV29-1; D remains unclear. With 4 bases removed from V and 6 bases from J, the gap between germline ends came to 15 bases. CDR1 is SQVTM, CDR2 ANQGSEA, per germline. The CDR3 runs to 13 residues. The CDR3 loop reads CSVATPGKAEAFF. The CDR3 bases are TGCAGCGTTGCGACCCCCGGGAAAGCTGAAGCTTTCTTT.

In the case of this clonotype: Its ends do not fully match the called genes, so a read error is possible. CDR3 residues: CASSLGGGVSSYKQYF. CDR3 bases: TGTGCCAGCAGTTTAGGAGGCGGGGTGAGCTCCTACAAGCAGTACTTC. The chain recombines TRBV12-3 or TRBV12-4 with TRBJ2-7; possibly TRBD2 for D (6 bases). The CDR3 runs to 16 residues.